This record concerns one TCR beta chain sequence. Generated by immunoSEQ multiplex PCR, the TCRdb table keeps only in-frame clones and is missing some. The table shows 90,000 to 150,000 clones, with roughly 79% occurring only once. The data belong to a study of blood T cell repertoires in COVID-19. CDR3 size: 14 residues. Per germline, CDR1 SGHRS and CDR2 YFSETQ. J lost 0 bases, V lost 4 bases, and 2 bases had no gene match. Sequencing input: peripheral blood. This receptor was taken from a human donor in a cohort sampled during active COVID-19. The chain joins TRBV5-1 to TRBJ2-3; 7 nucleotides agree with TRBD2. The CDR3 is CASSGRGSTDTQYF. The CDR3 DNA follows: TGCGCCAGCAGCGGGAGGGGAAGCACAGATACGCAGTATTTT.